Included here is one T cell receptor beta chain sequence, with context. Its antigen is not identified. The sample belongs to a study of beta chain features in type 1 diabetes. Reverse transcribing all isolated RNA meant expressed TCRB transcripts were sequenced. Assay: immunoSEQ multiplex PCR; the TCRdb copy retains only in-frame clones and omits some. Of tens of thousands of clones in the sample, 60% to 75% were seen once. This CDR3 spans 13 amino acids. Looked up from germline, CDR1 is SGHTA and CDR2 is FQGNSA. Germline trimming cut 6 bases from V and 5 bases from J; bases unmatched to any gene: 4. Study results and limitations: Across all four CD4+ subsets, people with type 1 diabetes showed modestly shorter TCRB CDR3s.

The source is a man in his thirties or forties with type 1 diabetes. Some clones in this sample may be carry-over from other donors' samples. This chain links TRBV7-2 with TRBJ2-5, with 9 bases identical to TRBD2. The specimen was Tregs from blood. In DNA, the CDR3 is TGTGCCAGCAGGAAGCGGGGGGCGGAGACCCAGTACTTC. Its translation is CASRKRGAETQYF.